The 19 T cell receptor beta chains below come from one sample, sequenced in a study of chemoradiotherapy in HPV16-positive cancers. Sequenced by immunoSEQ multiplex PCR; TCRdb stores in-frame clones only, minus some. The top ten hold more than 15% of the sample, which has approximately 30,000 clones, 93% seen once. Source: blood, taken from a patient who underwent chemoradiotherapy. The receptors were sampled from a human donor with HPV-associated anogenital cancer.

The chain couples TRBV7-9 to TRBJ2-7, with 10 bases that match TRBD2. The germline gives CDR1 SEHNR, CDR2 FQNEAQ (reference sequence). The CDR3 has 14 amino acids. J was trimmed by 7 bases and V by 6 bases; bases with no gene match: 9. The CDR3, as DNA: TGTGCCAGCAGGGATCTAGCGGGGGCGGGGGAGCAGTACTTC. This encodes CASRDLAGAGEQYF.

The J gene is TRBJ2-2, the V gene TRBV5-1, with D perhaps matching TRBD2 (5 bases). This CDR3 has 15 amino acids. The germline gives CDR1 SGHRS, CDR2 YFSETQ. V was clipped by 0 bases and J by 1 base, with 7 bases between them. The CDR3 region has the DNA TGCGCCAGCAGCTTGGTCGCGGGGAACACCGGGGAGCTGTTTTTT. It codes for CASSLVAGNTGELFF.

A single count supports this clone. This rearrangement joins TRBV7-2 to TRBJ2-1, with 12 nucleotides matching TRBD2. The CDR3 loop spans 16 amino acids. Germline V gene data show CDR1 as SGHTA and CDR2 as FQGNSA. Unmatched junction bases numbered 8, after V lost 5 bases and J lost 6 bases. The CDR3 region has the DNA TGTGCCAGCAGCCTCTCCCCACTAGCGGGAGGCAATGAGCAGTTCTTC. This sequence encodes CASSLSPLAGGNEQFF.

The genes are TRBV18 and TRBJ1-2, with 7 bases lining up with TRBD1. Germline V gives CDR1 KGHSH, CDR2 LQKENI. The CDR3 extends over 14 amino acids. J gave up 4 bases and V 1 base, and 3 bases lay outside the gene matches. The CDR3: CASSPRDRSYGYTF. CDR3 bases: TGTGCCAGCTCACCACGGGACAGAAGCTATGGCTACACCTTC.

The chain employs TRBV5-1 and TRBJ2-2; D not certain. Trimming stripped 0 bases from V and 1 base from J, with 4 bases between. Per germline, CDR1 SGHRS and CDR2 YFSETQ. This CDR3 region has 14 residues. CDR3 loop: CASSLGQNTGELFF. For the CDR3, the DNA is TGCGCCAGCAGCTTGGGTCAGAACACCGGGGAGCTGTTTTTT.

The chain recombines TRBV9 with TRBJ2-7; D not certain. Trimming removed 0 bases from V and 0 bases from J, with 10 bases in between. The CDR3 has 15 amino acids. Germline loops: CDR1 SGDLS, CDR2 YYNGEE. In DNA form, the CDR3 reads TGTGCCAGCAGCGTAGAAGGCTTGGGCTCCTACGAGCAGTACTTC. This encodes CASSVEGLGSYEQYF.

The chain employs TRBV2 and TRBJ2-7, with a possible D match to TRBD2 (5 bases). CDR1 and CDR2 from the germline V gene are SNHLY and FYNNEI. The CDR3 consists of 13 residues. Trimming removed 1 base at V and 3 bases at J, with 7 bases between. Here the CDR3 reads CASSEGLNYEQYF. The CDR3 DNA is TGTGCCAGCAGTGAAGGACTAAACTACGAGCAGTACTTC.

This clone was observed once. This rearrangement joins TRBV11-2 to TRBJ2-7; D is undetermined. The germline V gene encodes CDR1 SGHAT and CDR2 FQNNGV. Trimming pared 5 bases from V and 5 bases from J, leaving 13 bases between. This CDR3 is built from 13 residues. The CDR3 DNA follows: TGTGCCAGCAGCCCGGAATCGGTCCACGAGCAGTACTTC. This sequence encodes CASSPESVHEQYF. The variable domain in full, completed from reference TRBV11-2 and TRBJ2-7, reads EAGVAQSPRYKIIEKRQSVAFWCNPISGHATLYWYQQILGQGPKLLIQFQNNGVVDDSQLPKDRFSAERLKGVDSTLKIQPAKLEDSAVYLCASSPESVHEQYFGPGTRLTVT.

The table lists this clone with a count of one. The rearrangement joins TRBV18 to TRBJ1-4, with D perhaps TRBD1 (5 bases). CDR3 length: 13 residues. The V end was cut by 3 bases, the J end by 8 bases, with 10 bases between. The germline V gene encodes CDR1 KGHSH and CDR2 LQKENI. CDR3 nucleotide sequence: TGTGCCAGCTCACCGAGGGGAAGGGAAAAACTGTTTTTT. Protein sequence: CASSPRGREKLFF.

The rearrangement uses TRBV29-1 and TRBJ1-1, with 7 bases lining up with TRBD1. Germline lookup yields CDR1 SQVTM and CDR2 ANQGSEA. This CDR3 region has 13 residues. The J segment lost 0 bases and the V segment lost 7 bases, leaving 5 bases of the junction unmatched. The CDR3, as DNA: TGCAGCGCTCGGACAGGACTGAACACTGAAGCTTTCTTT. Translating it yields CSARTGLNTEAFF.

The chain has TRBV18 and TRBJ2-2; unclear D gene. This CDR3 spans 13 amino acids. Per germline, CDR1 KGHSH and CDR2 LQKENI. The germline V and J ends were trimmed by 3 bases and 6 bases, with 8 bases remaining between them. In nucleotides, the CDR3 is TGTGCCAGCTCACCGTTGGCTTCCGGGGAGCTGTTTTTT. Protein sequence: CASSPLASGELFF.

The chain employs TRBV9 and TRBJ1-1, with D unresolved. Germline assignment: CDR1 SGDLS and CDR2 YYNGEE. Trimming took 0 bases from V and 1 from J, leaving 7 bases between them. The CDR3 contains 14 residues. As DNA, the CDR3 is TGTGCCAGCAGCGTAGTTCGGGGGAACACTGAAGCTTTCTTT. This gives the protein CASSVVRGNTEAFF.

CDR3 in DNA: TGCGCCAGCAGCTTGGAGACAGGATCAAACTATGGCTACACCTTC. Its translation: CASSLETGSNYGYTF. The chain couples TRBV5-1 to TRBJ1-2; D perhaps matches TRBD1 (6 bases). V was cut by 0 bases and J by 2 bases, with 11 bases left in between. Germline V gives CDR1 SGHRS, CDR2 YFSETQ. This CDR3 comprises 15 residues. The full variable domain, its missing parts supplied by reference TRBV5-1 and TRBJ1-2, is KAGVTQTPRYLIKTRGQQVTLSCSPISGHRSVSWYQQTPGQGLQFLFEYFSETQRNKGNFPGRFSGRQFSNSRSEMNVSTLELGDSALYLCASSLETGSNYGYTFGSGTRLTVV.

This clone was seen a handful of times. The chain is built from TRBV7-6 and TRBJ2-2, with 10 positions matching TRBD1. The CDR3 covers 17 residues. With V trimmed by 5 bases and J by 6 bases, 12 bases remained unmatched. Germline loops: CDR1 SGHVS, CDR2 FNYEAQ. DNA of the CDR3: TGTGCCAGCAGCCCAACTGACAGGGGGCGCGGGGCCGGGGAGCTGTTTTTT. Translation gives CASSPTDRGRGAGELFF.

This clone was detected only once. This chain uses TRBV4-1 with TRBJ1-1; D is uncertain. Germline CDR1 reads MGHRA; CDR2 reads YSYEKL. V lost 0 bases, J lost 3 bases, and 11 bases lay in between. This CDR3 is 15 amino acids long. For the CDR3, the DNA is TGCGCCAGCAGCCAAGATGCCGGGGAATACACTGAAGCTTTCTTT. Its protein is CASSQDAGEYTEAFF.

CDR3 sequence reads: CASSEGSGLVQETQYF. CDR3 DNA: TGTGCCAGCAGTGAAGGGTCTGGCCTAGTCCAAGAGACCCAGTACTTC. The rearrangement links TRBV6-1 to TRBJ2-5, with D uncertain. Germline loops: CDR1 MNHNS, CDR2 SASEGT. This CDR3 has 16 amino acids. Deletions cut 1 base from V and 1 base from J, with 13 bases between.

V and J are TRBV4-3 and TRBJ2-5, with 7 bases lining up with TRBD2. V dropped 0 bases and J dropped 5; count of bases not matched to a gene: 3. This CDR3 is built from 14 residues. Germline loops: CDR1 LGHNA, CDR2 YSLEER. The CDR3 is CASSQEAGVETQYF. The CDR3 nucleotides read TGCGCCAGCAGCCAAGAGGCGGGAGTGGAGACCCAGTACTTC.

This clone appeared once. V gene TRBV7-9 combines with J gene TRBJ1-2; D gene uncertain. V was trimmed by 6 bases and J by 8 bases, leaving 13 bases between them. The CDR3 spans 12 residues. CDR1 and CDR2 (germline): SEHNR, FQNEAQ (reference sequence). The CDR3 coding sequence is TGTGCCAGCAGTTCCATCCAGGCCGGCTACACCTTC. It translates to CASSSIQAGYTF. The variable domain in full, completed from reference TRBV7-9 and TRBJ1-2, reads DTGVSQNPRHKITKRGQNVTFRCDPISEHNRLYWYRQTLGQGPEFLTYFQNEAQLEKSRLLSDRFSAERPKGSFSTLEIQRTEQGDSAMYLCASSSIQAGYTFGSGTRLTVV.

Written as DNA, the CDR3 is TGTGCCAGCAGCCTCACTTTAACCGGGGAGCTGTTTTTT. Its translation: CASSLTLTGELFF. V gene TRBV7-2 combines with J gene TRBJ2-2; D gene unclear. Per germline, CDR1 SGHTA and CDR2 FQGNSA. V lost 5 bases and J 5 bases, leaving 9 bases between the germline ends. The CDR3 extends over 13 amino acids.